The entry that follows covers one T cell receptor (beta chain) sequence. This receptor's antigen is unknown. One base away there is no much larger clone; base qualities are not given. Via the germline V gene (reference sequence), CDR1 is GTSNPN and CDR2 SVGIG. From the cysteine through the phenylalanine, the CDR3 covers 13 amino acids. Only CDR3 DNA remains: 39 bases, in frame from the first base. Trimming takes 1 base from V and 3 bases from J, and the germline ends sit 10 bases apart. To prepare the library, the immunoSEQ multiplex PCR assay was applied. For the multiplex PCR, a mixture combining 60 forward primers for TCR Vbeta segments and 13 reverse primers for TCR Jbeta segments was used. Amplification of the CDR3 region of rearranged TCR beta genes was performed with a multiplex PCR assay on genomic DNA. The amplified TCR beta libraries were sequenced on the Illumina HiSeq System as 87-base-pair reads. Concerning the study's data processing: In a later analysis, some 80 million unique TCR beta chains were counted across the 666 repertoires, and about 9.9 million of these chains were shared by at least two donors. Raw reads were error-corrected and collapsed into unique sequences with a nearest-neighbor algorithm that merged closely related sequences to remove PCR and sequencing errors. V, D and J gene segments were assigned by aligning CDR3 sequences to IMGT reference sequences. For a sequence to be retained, a match of at least six nucleotides to both a V gene segment and a J gene segment was required. Rearrangements were classified as productive when the CDR3 lacked stop codons and remained in frame with V and J, and all other rearrangements were classified as non-productive. Following IMGT convention, CDR3 was defined as the stretch from the second conserved V-encoded cysteine up to the conserved J-encoded phenylalanine. The earlier analysis of 587 of the donors excluded sequences that lacked an unambiguous match to a single V gene segment. In an earlier analysis of some 590 of the donors, a V segment was called functional when productive rearrangements were above 56.7%, and segregating when the standard deviation between donors exceeded 5%. A statistical classification framework was built to diagnose cytomegalovirus status from the catalog of TCR beta chain sequences. In a later analysis, TCR nucleotide sequences were compared against IMGT/GENE-DB human TR gene sequences so that V and J genes could be assigned. Using the TCRdist pipeline, a later analysis assigned CDR3 sequences along with most-parsimonious VDJ recombination scenarios. A later analysis defined each TCR beta chain by its CDR3 amino acid sequence plus V-gene family, and excluded reads lacking a unique V-gene family. A later analysis removed 450 to 600 highly shared, low-generation-probability nucleotide sequences to deal with suspected cross-contamination and a sequencing artifact. In a later analysis, a clonal expansion index was calculated for each public chain from normalized within-repertoire ranks of inferred template counts. In a later analysis, generation probabilities were computed using a VDJ recombination model fitted to out-of-frame rearrangements, and the results were checked against IGoR. A later analysis scored TCR-TCR, TCR-HLA and TCR-CMV co-occurrence with hypergeometric tests, applying a repertoire-size bias correction to TCR pairs. To estimate false discovery rates, a later analysis permuted the HLA or CMV assignments 20 times. In a later analysis, co-occurring TCRs were grouped with DBSCAN, and TCRdist sequence similarity was added when clustering was performed within HLA-allele-positive subsets. For co-occurrence clustering, repertoires with fewer than 30,000 or more than 120,000 public chains were excluded, along with about five repertoires with anomalous nucleotide sharing. Held by TCRdb, this immuneACCESS table contains in-frame sequences only and omits some clones. Under half of the omission traces to an unresolved V gene where checked; the cause of the rest is unknown. That table is the source of V, J and clone size, and D and trimming were worked out from the DNA. Within this sample are 160,000 or so clones, with 81% of them counted one time only. The top ten constitute 1% to 1.5% of the sample.

The cohort comprised under 700 healthy bone marrow donors. At the time of sampling, all cohort members were nominally healthy, though unrecorded immune exposures were likely present. The donor tested CMV seropositive and was one of the 289 seropositive cohort members. Each donor provided a peripheral blood sample, and peripheral blood mononuclear cells were used for TCR beta sequencing. The Qiagen DNeasy Blood Extraction Kit was used to extract genomic DNA from the blood cell samples. These data originate in a study of cytomegalovirus exposure and HLA in healthy donors (dated by TCRdb to 2017 to 2019). About the study as a whole: An earlier analysis of some 550 of the donors reported more than 250 Gb of sequence data and 100 million to 140 million unique TCR beta sequences from 150 million to 200 million T cells. An early release covering roughly 600 HLA-typed donors comprised about 300 gigabases of sequencing data and some 79 million unique TCR sequences. Among the roughly 400 genotyped donors, about 85% belonged to the genetic ancestry cluster associated with self-reported Caucasian donors. The aim of the study was to test whether cataloging public T cell receptors could identify signatures of past pathogen exposure. The study profiled the T cell repertoires of hundreds of subjects by immunosequencing and related them to cytomegalovirus serostatus. Along with the approximately 650-subject first cohort, a separate validation cohort of over 90 different subjects was used. The study combined high-throughput TCR immunosequencing, statistical association of individual TCRs with disease status, and machine learning to predict cytomegalovirus infection status. To study patterns of TCR occurrence, a later analysis re-analyzed previously published TCR beta repertoires from around 660 donors and added high-resolution HLA genotyping. In the later analysis, no new phenotypic data were used to find candidate immune exposures; instead, reliance was placed on TCR beta sequences and their occurrence across donors. An earlier analysis of several hundred of the donors applied high-throughput TCR beta sequencing to assess whether each TCR beta V gene segment acted as functional or pseudogenic. Donor age, sex, ethnicity and CMV serostatus were compiled together with the repertoire data. A later genetic analysis took genome-wide SNP genotypes for about 65% of the 666 donors and used that subset as a discovery cohort. Every discovery cohort repertoire had been produced on one sequencing platform. Both class I and class II loci were covered by HLA typing, at four-digit resolution. Typing coverage differed by locus: A, B, C, DRB1 and DQB1 were typed in roughly 629-630 donors, DQA1 in 522, DPA1 in some 600, and DPB1 in just under 490. About five DR-DQ haplotypes were treated as single units for association and clustering because of strong linkage in the cohort. On average, 235,054 unique TCR beta nucleotide sequences were sequenced per donor among 398 genotyped donors of the cohort, with roughly a sixth of those sequences being non-productive.

The paper's findings and limits, for the study overall: Correlated functional status among segregating V segments might be attributable to linkage disequilibrium, but an unknown experimental factor could not be ruled out. According to the authors, the approach could potentially be generalized to other disease states and immunological phenotypes. The 87-base-pair reads could not distinguish some IMGT-functional V segments, including TRBV6-2 and TRBV6-3, so those segments were excluded. The presence/absence analyses assumed that sequencing depth was roughly uniform across donors, and that assumption may not be true. In a later analysis, HLA-associated TCR beta chains were found to be more clonally expanded and to have lower generation probabilities than equally common non-associated chains. Most CMV-associated TCR beta chains appeared to be HLA-restricted in a later analysis, and the HLA associations seemed to be driven largely by CMV exposure. In a later analysis, the rate of TCR association differed among HLA loci, with DRB1 alleles having the most associated TCRs and HLA-C alleles having the fewest. In vitro tests confirmed that a few of the cytomegalovirus-associated TCR beta chains recognize cytomegalovirus antigens. A cluster of highly shared sequence variants was judged likely to represent a technical artifact of the sequencing pipeline. In a later analysis, around 17,000 TCR beta sequences were associated with specific HLA alleles at a false discovery rate of 0.05. V-gene and J-gene trimming of TCR beta chains was associated with a missense DCLRE1C variant in a later genetic analysis, and the association was replicated in an independent cohort. Immune exposure information for the cohort was limited to CMV serostatus. The study gave a list of more than 150 TCR beta chains associated with cytomegalovirus. The cohort was sequenced for TCR beta chains only, and without alpha or paired-chain data the features that could be detected were limited. An earlier analysis of approximately 570 of the donors showed that most TCR beta V segments appeared in productive rearrangements either about 87% or about 30% of the time, which broadly matched IMGT annotations. Because some donors lacked HLA typing at each locus, the association tests relied only on the typed subset. Strong co-occurrence of HLA alleles, especially DR and DQ, made assigning TCR associations to individual alleles difficult. Several of the top co-occurrence clusters appeared to be linked to parvovirus B19, influenza, CMV and Epstein-Barr virus, according to a later analysis. The classifier was reported to diagnose cytomegalovirus status with high specificity and sensitivity in both the original cohort and the validation cohort. In a later genetic analysis, fewer N-insertions in productive TCRs were reported among donors in an Asian-associated ancestry cluster than the approximately 670-donor mean. About 17 rarely observed V segments, including chromosome 9 orphons, were excluded from the earlier analysis of approximately 500 of the donors because counts were too low. A further reported finding was that TCR beta sequences accurately predicted the HLA-A and HLA-B alleles for most subjects in the first cohort. Across donors, most TCR sequences were observed very rarely, whereas some public TCRs were present in many individuals.

The receptor was derived from a man between 50 and 59 years old in good health and CMV-seropositive. Sequenced input: PBMCs. The chain links TRBV30 with TRBJ2-7; no D gene is confidently identified. The DNA reads TGTGCCTGGAGTGCTAGGCGAGGCTACGAGCAGTACTTC. Translated, this is CAWSARRGYEQYF.